Listed here are 31 T cell receptor beta chains from one sample, sequenced in a study of cytomegalovirus exposure and HLA in healthy donors. PCR amplification relied on 60 Vbeta primers (plus 13 Jbeta primers). This table comes from immunoSEQ multiplex PCR, and its TCRdb copy is limited to in-frame clones, with some not included. The sample lists around 150,000 clones, roughly 80% occurring once. What was sequenced was PBMCs. The receptors were gathered from a male donor in good health and CMV-seronegative.

This chain joins TRBV9 and TRBJ2-7, with a weak D call TRBD2 (5 bases). V was clipped by 2 bases and J by 7 bases, with 13 bases between them. CDR3 length equals 13 residues. Per the germline V gene, CDR1 is SGDLS and CDR2 is YYNGEE. The CDR3 is CASSVTRVGEQYF. CDR3 in DNA: TGTGCCAGCAGCGTTACTAGGGTTGGAGAGCAGTACTTC.

The V call is TRBV5-1, the J call TRBJ1-1; D is unresolved. This CDR3 is 14 amino acids long. Germline loops: CDR1 SGHRS, CDR2 YFSETQ. V lost 0 bases, J lost 6 bases, and 12 bases lay in between. CDR3 region: CASSLGVGKAEAFF. The CDR3 bases are TGCGCCAGCAGCTTGGGAGTCGGGAAAGCTGAAGCTTTCTTT.

The V and J genes are TRBV7-2 and TRBJ2-5; 8 bases match TRBD2. V gave up 1 base and J gave up 7 bases; unmatched junction bases: 8. CDR3 size: 15 residues. In germline, CDR1 is SGHTA, CDR2 FQGNSA. The CDR3 reads CASSLDGGGRMTQYF. CDR3 nucleotide sequence: TGTGCCAGCAGCTTAGACGGGGGGGGGCGAATGACCCAGTACTTC. The full variable domain, in which reference TRBV7-2 and TRBJ2-5 provide the parts outside the CDR3, is GAGVSQSPSNKVTEKGKDVELRCDPISGHTALYWYRQSLGQGLEFLIYFQGNSAPDKSGLPSDRFSAERTGGSVSTLTIQRTQQEDSAVYLCASSLDGGGRMTQYFGPGTRLLVL.

The chain is built from TRBV18 and TRBJ2-5; 7 bases agree with TRBD1. The CDR3 has 17 residues. Trimming removed 3 bases from V and 6 bases from J; junction bases left unmatched: 16. Germline V gene lookup returns CDR1 KGHSH and CDR2 LQKENI. The CDR3 region is CASSPPVFDRDEKTQYF. The CDR3 DNA reads TGTGCCAGCTCACCGCCCGTATTTGACAGGGACGAGAAGACCCAGTACTTC. Full variable domain (rest looked up from reference TRBV18 and TRBJ2-5): NAGVMQNPRHLVRRRGQEARLRCSPMKGHSHVYWYRQLPEEGLKFMVYLQKENIIDESGMPKERFSAEFPKEGPSILRIQQVVRGDSAAYFCASSPPVFDRDEKTQYFGPGTRLLVL.

This sequence joins TRBV18 and TRBJ2-2; maybe TRBD1 (5 bases). Trimming removed 3 bases from V and 0 bases from J, with 11 bases in between. Germline V gives CDR1 KGHSH, CDR2 LQKENI. The CDR3 sequence is 16 residues long. The CDR3 bases are TGTGCCAGCTCACCTAGAACAGGAACGAACACCGGGGAGCTGTTTTTT. Translation gives CASSPRTGTNTGELFF.

The chain couples TRBV6-5 to TRBJ1-2, with D maybe TRBD1 (5 bases). The CDR3 extends over 14 amino acids. Trimming shortened V by 6 bases and J by 8 bases, and 19 bases separated the two germline ends. Looked up from germline, CDR1 is MNHEY and CDR2 is SVGAGI. Here the CDR3 DNA reads TGTGCCAGCAGAAAAAGGGGCCGAGTATGGGGCTACACCTTC. Amino acid sequence: CASRKRGRVWGYTF.

The rearrangement joins TRBV27 to TRBJ2-3; 8 nucleotides align to TRBD1. The V and J ends lost 3 bases and 2 bases, in that order; junction bases with no gene match: 7. Germline V gives CDR1 MNHEY, CDR2 SMNVEV (reference sequence). The CDR3 contains 16 residues. CDR3 protein: CASSFRTGLFTDTQYF. CDR3 bases: TGTGCCAGCAGTTTTCGGACAGGGCTATTCACAGATACGCAGTATTTT.

The CDR3 reads CASSPRTREETQYF. The CDR3 DNA reads as TGCGCCAGCAGCCCACGGACTCGGGAAGAGACCCAGTACTTC. The chain uses TRBV5-1 and TRBJ2-5; tentatively, D is TRBD2 (5 bases). The ends were cut back, 4 bases at V and 3 bases at J, with 13 bases in the middle. Germline CDR1 reads SGHRS; CDR2 reads YFSETQ. CDR3 size: 14 residues.

This rearrangement joins TRBV5-6 to TRBJ2-1; possible D gene TRBD2, 5 bases. There are 16 residues in the CDR3. Germline V lookup: CDR1 SGHDT, CDR2 YYEEEE. V shed 4 bases and J shed 2 bases, with 16 bases lying between them. CDR3 bases: TGTGCCAGCAGCCCCTCCGATAGCGTCACCTACAATGAGCAGTTCTTC. It yields the protein CASSPSDSVTYNEQFF.

The chain joins TRBV7-2 to TRBJ2-3; D may be TRBD1 (6 bases). The germline gives CDR1 SGHTA, CDR2 FQGNSA. The CDR3 is 14 amino acids. V lost 7 bases and J lost 4, with 15 bases in between. In DNA, the CDR3 is TGTGCCAGCAAACTCAGAGGGGGAGCAGATACGCAGTATTTT. This sequence encodes CASKLRGGADTQYF. Variable domain in full (rest from reference TRBV7-2 and TRBJ2-3): GAGVSQSPSNKVTEKGKDVELRCDPISGHTALYWYRQSLGQGLEFLIYFQGNSAPDKSGLPSDRFSAERTGGSVSTLTIQRTQQEDSAVYLCASKLRGGADTQYFGPGTRLTVL.

This clone was observed a handful of times. V and J are TRBV29-1 and TRBJ2-7; tentative D call: TRBD1 (6 bases). The CDR3 sequence is 12 residues long. Germline V lookup: CDR1 SQVTM, CDR2 ANQGSEA. Trimming took off 8 bases at V and 0 bases at J, with 11 bases between the two ends. The CDR3 spells CSFWDISYEQYF. In nucleotides, the CDR3 is TGCAGCTTCTGGGACATCTCCTACGAGCAGTACTTC.

The chain combines TRBV2 with TRBJ1-1, with TRBD1 matching over 9 bases. Germline lookup yields CDR1 SNHLY and CDR2 FYNNEI. There are 15 residues in the CDR3. The V segment lost 4 bases and the J segment 8 bases; nucleotides outside the gene matches: 11. In DNA form, the CDR3 reads TGTGCCAGCAGTGTAAGATCCGGGACAGGGACAGAAGCTTTCTTT. This sequence encodes CASSVRSGTGTEAFF.

The rearrangement links TRBV27 to TRBJ1-1, with a possible D match to TRBD1 (6 bases). The V and J ends lost 6 bases and 11 bases respectively, with 16 bases between them. The CDR3 covers 12 residues. Germline V gene sequence: CDR1 MNHEY, CDR2 SMNVEV (reference sequence). In DNA form, the CDR3 reads TGTGCCAGCAGCATACAGGGACGTGGGGCTTTCTTT. It codes for CASSIQGRGAFF.

The chain is built from TRBV9 and TRBJ2-5; 8 positions agree with TRBD2. The V gene end was trimmed by 0 bases and the J gene end by 2 bases; junction bases not matched to a gene: 12. Germline CDR1 reads SGDLS; CDR2 reads YYNGEE. The CDR3 sequence is 18 residues long. CDR3 DNA sequence: TGTGCCAGCAGCGTAGGGACTAGCCCTCTCGATCCTCAAGAGACCCAGTACTTC. Translating gives CASSVGTSPLDPQETQYF.

The chain couples TRBV5-5 to TRBJ1-4, with a weak D call TRBD1 (6 bases). The CDR3 is 14 residues long. CDR1 and CDR2 from the germline V gene are SGHKS and YYEKEE (reference sequence). The V gene lost 1 base and the J gene lost 5 bases, with 9 bases spanning the gap. In DNA form, the CDR3 reads TGTGCCAGCAGCTTGCGCCAGGGGAATGAAAAACTGTTTTTT. It is translated as CASSLRQGNEKLFF.

V usage is TRBV6-1 and J usage is TRBJ2-7; D perhaps matches TRBD1 (7 bases). The V end was cut by 7 bases, the J end by 4 bases, with 14 bases between. Per germline, CDR1 MNHNS and CDR2 SASEGT. The CDR3 extends over 13 amino acids. CDR3 coding DNA: TGTGCCAGCACCCAGGGGGGAGCTTACGAGCAGTACTTC. Translated: CASTQGGAYEQYF.

CDR3 bases: TGTGCCAGCGGAGACAGGCTTCTCGGTTGGCAGTTCTTC. This gives the protein CASGDRLLGWQFF. J is TRBJ2-1 and V is TRBV2; D is possibly TRBD1 (6 bases). The CDR3 length is 13 residues. The germline V and J ends were trimmed by 8 bases and 12 bases, with 20 bases remaining between them. From germline, CDR1 is SNHLY and CDR2 FYNNEI. The whole variable domain, remainder taken from reference TRBV2 and TRBJ2-1, is EPEVTQTPSHQVTQMGQEVILRCVPISNHLYFYWYRQILGQKVEFLVSFYNNEISEKSEIFDDQFSVERPDGSNFTLKIRSTKLEDSAMYFCASGDRLLGWQFFGPGTRLTVL.

This chain uses TRBV10-2 with TRBJ2-7, with a tentative D call TRBD2 (6 bases). Germline CDR1 is WSHSY and CDR2 is SAAADI. The CDR3 has 12 amino acids. Trimming removed 6 bases at V and 7 bases at J, with 13 bases between. The DNA for the CDR3 is TGCGCCAGCAGCTATCCGGGAGTGGAGCAGTACTTC. Its protein is CASSYPGVEQYF.

This clone was detected only a few times. The V and J genes are TRBV6-5 and TRBJ1-2; D gene uncertain. CDR3 length: 13 residues. Germline CDR1 reads MNHEY; CDR2 reads SVGAGI. V lost 4 bases and J lost 5, with 11 bases in between. Here the CDR3 reads CASSLGAGYGYTF. The CDR3, as DNA: TGTGCCAGCAGTTTAGGAGCGGGTTATGGCTACACCTTC.

The rearrangement uses TRBV7-8 and TRBJ2-3; 9 bases are a match to TRBD1. This CDR3 has 15 residues. With 1 base clipped from V and 5 bases from J, the junction kept 4 bases outside the gene matches. The germline gives CDR1 SGHVS, CDR2 FQNEAQ. In nucleotides, the CDR3 is TGTGCCAGCAGCTTAGGTGGACAGGGGAAAGATACGCAGTATTTT. Encoded protein: CASSLGGQGKDTQYF. Full variable domain (outside the CDR3, taken from reference TRBV7-8 and TRBJ2-3): GAGVSQSPRYKVAKRGQDVALRCDPISGHVSLFWYQQALGQGPEFLTYFQNEAQLDKSGLPSDRFFAERPEGSVSTLKIQRTQQEDSAVYLCASSLGGQGKDTQYFGPGTRLTVL.

V is TRBV4-1 and J is TRBJ1-1; 12 positions match TRBD1. Trimming at V came to 0 bases and at J to 3 bases, leaving 11 bases not matched to a gene. Germline V gene sequence: CDR1 MGHRA, CDR2 YSYEKL. The CDR3 is 19 amino acids. The DNA for the CDR3 is TGCGCCAGCAGCCAAGAGATGCGGGACAGGGGGCATTTTGACACTGAAGCTTTCTTT. Its protein is CASSQEMRDRGHFDTEAFF.

The chain couples TRBV4-1 to TRBJ1-4, with TRBD1 matching over 8 bases. Germline V gives CDR1 MGHRA, CDR2 YSYEKL. V lost 1 base, J lost 8 bases, and 12 bases stayed unmatched. This CDR3 region has 17 residues. The CDR3 sequence is CASSQGRGRSEFEKLFF. The CDR3 coding sequence is TGCGCCAGCAGCCAAGGCAGGGGGCGAAGTGAATTCGAAAAACTGTTTTTT.

V usage is TRBV6-5 and J usage is TRBJ2-1; TRBD2 agrees at 9 bases. After removal of 8 bases from V and 4 bases from J, the junction contained 6 bases not matched to a gene. CDR1 MNHEY and CDR2 SVGAGI come from the germline V gene. This CDR3 spans 14 amino acids. CDR3 in DNA: TGTGCCAGCTCTCGCGGGGGGGGTTACAATGAGCAGTTCTTC. Its protein is CASSRGGGYNEQFF.

This clone has just a few counts. The chain uses TRBV29-1 and TRBJ2-1, with 13 bases aligning to TRBD2. The CDR3 length is 17 residues. V gave up 6 bases and J gave up 0 bases; unmatched junction bases: 8. CDR1 is SQVTM, CDR2 ANQGSEA, per germline. As DNA, the CDR3 is TGCAGCGTCGTACTAGCGGGGGGGCCTCGCTCCTACAATGAGCAGTTCTTC. Encoded protein: CSVVLAGGPRSYNEQFF.

This clone was picked up one time. The rearrangement uses TRBV15 and TRBJ2-7, with 11 bases identical to TRBD1. The CDR3 has 14 residues. In germline, CDR1 is LNHNV, CDR2 YYDKDF (reference sequence). Unmatched junction bases numbered 4, after V lost 3 bases and J lost 6 bases. The CDR3 DNA reads as TGTGCCACCAGCAGCCGGGACAGGGGGATCGAGCAGTACTTC. It encodes CATSSRDRGIEQYF.

The chain is built from TRBV5-1 and TRBJ1-1; weak D call: TRBD1 (6 bases). CDR3 size: 16 residues. The germline gives CDR1 SGHRS, CDR2 YFSETQ. The V and J ends lost 4 bases and 1 base respectively, with 17 bases between them. The CDR3 region is CASSPSSAGANTEAFF. CDR3 coding DNA: TGCGCCAGCAGCCCATCGTCGGCGGGGGCGAACACTGAAGCTTTCTTT.

Only a few counts were recorded for this clone. The rearrangement joins TRBV5-4 to TRBJ1-6; D is unresolved. Germline V gives CDR1 SGHNT, CDR2 YYREEE (reference sequence). Trimming left V 0 bases short and J 11 bases short, with 9 bases between. CDR3 length: 13 amino acids. Here the CDR3 reads CASSLAGAAPLHF. DNA for the CDR3: TGTGCCAGCAGCTTGGCCGGAGCGGCACCCCTCCACTTT.

CDR3 nucleotides: TGTGCCACCAGCAGAGGACAGGGATCGTCTGAAGCTTTCTTT. Residues: CATSRGQGSSEAFF. The chain combines TRBV15 with TRBJ1-1, with 7 bases matching TRBD1. V was pared by 1 base and J by 6 bases, with 5 bases of the junction left unmatched. Germline CDR1 and CDR2: LNHNV and YYDKDF (reference sequence). This CDR3 has 14 amino acids.

The chain is built from TRBV5-4 and TRBJ2-2; 9 bases line up with TRBD1. Trimming at V came to 4 bases and at J to 3 bases, leaving 7 bases not matched to a gene. CDR1 and CDR2 from the germline V gene are SGHNT and YYREEE (reference sequence). This CDR3 contains 16 residues. In DNA, the CDR3 is TGTGCCAGCAGCCCAAGACAGGGGGGGGACACCGGGGAGCTGTTTTTT. Its translation is CASSPRQGGDTGELFF.

This chain joins TRBV28 and TRBJ2-2; 10 positions match TRBD1. V was pared by 3 bases and J by 9 bases, with 7 bases of the junction left unmatched. The CDR3 has 15 residues. Germline V CDR1 and CDR2: MDHEN, SYDVKM. CDR3 in amino acids: CASSFQRQGARELFF. CDR3 bases: TGTGCCAGCAGTTTCCAAAGACAGGGGGCAAGGGAGCTGTTTTTT.

V is TRBV5-4 and J is TRBJ2-5, with a possible D match to TRBD1 (5 bases). Between the trimmed V and J ends, which lost 0 bases and 1 base, there was a span of 7 bases. This CDR3 is 14 amino acids long. Germline assignment: CDR1 SGHNT and CDR2 YYREEE (reference sequence). CDR3 in amino acids: CASSLDGAQETQYF. CDR3 coding DNA: TGTGCCAGCAGCTTGGATGGGGCCCAAGAGACCCAGTACTTC.